This T cell receptor beta chain derives from a study of Ad26.COV2.S vaccination and SARS-CoV-2 variants. Study-wide background: The vaccine Ad26.COV2.S was put into the muscle once, or twice with 56 days between. Whole-study results and caveats: Across vaccine and placebo recipients, the breadth of non-spike TCRs was similar.

Assay: immunoSEQ multiplex PCR; the TCRdb copy retains only in-frame clones and omits some. Of roughly 250,000 clones in the sample, around nine tenths were seen once. On this clone: The antigen remains undetermined.

The CDR3 has 13 amino acids. V lost 0 bases and J 7 bases, leaving 9 bases between the germline ends. Germline V gene lookup returns CDR1 SEHNR and CDR2 FQNEAQ (reference sequence). Treatment indicated: 15 to 20 received Ad26.COV2.S at low or high dose, single or two shots; five or six received placebo; per-sample allocation not given. Vaccine and placebo recipients were sampled on day 63 after the first injection. Vaccine was an Ad26 vector expressing Wuhan-strain SARS-CoV-2 spike. The TCR originated in a person aged 18 to 59 who received the Ad26.COV2.S COVID-19 vaccine or a placebo. Sequenced material: peripheral blood, taken in a trial of Ad26.COV2.S vaccine versus placebo. The chain uses TRBV7-9 and TRBJ1-1; D remains ambiguous. CDR3 bases: TGTGCCAGCAGCTTAGCTCGATGGGGTGAAGCTTTCTTT. It encodes CASSLARWGEAFF.